A selection of T cell receptor beta chains follows, all from one sample in a study of cytotoxic CD8 clonotypes in ibrutinib-treated CLL. Assay: immunoSEQ multiplex PCR; the TCRdb copy retains only in-frame clones and omits some. This sample carries some 100,000 clones, about 53% of them seen once, and the ten largest clones take roughly 35%. The sample was PBMCs, taken after 24 months of ibrutinib treatment. Source of these receptors: a human donor with chronic lymphocytic leukemia. The CDR3 runs from the conserved cysteine through the conserved F or W. Each record gives: clone size, D gene, V gene, J gene, CDR3 protein, CDR3 DNA. The D gene is left open where the match is weak. Part of the rows lack a size; the others show once, few, many or a class for expanded clones.

>.|TRBD1|TRBV11-2|TRBJ2-1
CASSTRTGELEQFF
TGTGCCAGCAGCACTCGGACAGGCGAACTAGAGCAGTTCTTC
>few|TRBD1|TRBV9|TRBJ2-5
CASSVVPTGGRETQYF
TGTGCCAGCAGCGTAGTCCCGACAGGGGGTCGAGAGACCCAGTACTTC
>few|TRBD2|TRBV30|TRBJ2-5
CAWRRSGGTQETQYF
TGTGCCTGGAGGCGGAGCGGGGGGACCCAAGAGACCCAGTACTTC
>few|.|TRBV30|TRBJ1-4
CAWTGHLSGKLFF
TGTGCCTGGACAGGGCACCTTTCGGGAAAACTGTTTTTT
>few|TRBD1|TRBV7-6|TRBJ1-6
CASSLDRESPLHF
TGTGCCAGCAGCTTGGACAGGGAATCACCCCTCCACTTT
>.|TRBD1|TRBV30|TRBJ2-2
CAWSVSRTGSSTGELFF
TGTGCCTGGAGTGTATCCCGGACAGGGAGCAGCACCGGGGAGCTGTTTTTT
>.|.|TRBV10-3|TRBJ2-5
CAISQLQETQYF
TGTGCCATCAGTCAGTTACAAGAGACCCAGTACTTC
>.|.|TRBV9|TRBJ1-2
CASSPVRGKAGGYTF
TGTGCCAGCAGCCCTGTCCGGGGGAAAGCAGGGGGCTACACCTTC
>.|.|TRBV11-2|TRBJ2-3
CASSLVAPADTQYF
TGTGCCAGCAGCTTGGTGGCGCCCGCAGATACGCAGTATTTT
>.|.|TRBV5-1|TRBJ1-5
CASSLGLNQPQHF
TGCGCCAGCAGCTTGGGCCTCAATCAGCCCCAGCATTTT
>.|.|TRBV29-1|TRBJ1-1
CSVVSGTQNTEAFF
TGCAGCGTTGTCTCAGGGACCCAGAACACTGAAGCTTTCTTT
>few|TRBD1|TRBV5-1|TRBJ1-2
CASSSDRGQGGYTF
TGCGCCAGCAGCTCTGACAGGGGGCAAGGCGGCTACACCTTC
>.|.|TRBV9|TRBJ2-5
CASSAHGGPPAQYF
TGTGCCAGCAGCGCCCACGGGGGCCCCCCGGCCCAGTACTTC
>.|.|TRBV19|TRBJ1-4
CASSITATNEKLFF
TGTGCCAGTAGTATCACGGCAACTAATGAAAAACTGTTTTTT
>.|TRBD1|TRBV10-1|TRBJ1-1
CASSRQGVAFF
TGCGCCAGCAGCCGACAGGGCGTAGCTTTCTTT
>few|.|TRBV2|TRBJ2-2
CAIMGTGELFF
TGTGCCATTATGGGGACCGGGGAGCTGTTTTTT
>.|.|TRBV6-5|TRBJ2-3
CASSYLSAGGDTQYF
TGTGCCAGCAGTTATCTGTCTGCAGGAGGAGATACGCAGTATTTT
>.|.|TRBV6-1|TRBJ2-5
CASSAGLAVETQYF
TGTGCCAGCAGTGCGGGGCTAGCAGTTGAGACCCAGTACTTC
>.|TRBD1|TRBV2|TRBJ1-2
CASRDNRGAAYGYTF
TGTGCCAGCAGGGATAACAGGGGGGCGGCCTATGGCTACACCTTC
>.|TRBD1|TRBV18|TRBJ1-6
CASSRQGSSPLHF
TGTGCCAGCTCACGACAGGGGTCTTCACCCCTCCACTTT
>.|TRBD2|TRBV2|TRBJ2-3
CASNPSGGVYTQYF
TGTGCCAGCAATCCTAGCGGGGGGGTATATACGCAGTATTTT
>many|.|TRBV5-1|TRBJ2-2
CASSFDGQGRATGELFF
TGCGCCAGCAGCTTTGATGGGCAGGGGCGGGCCACCGGGGAGCTGTTTTTT
>.|TRBD2|TRBV30|TRBJ2-3
CAWTRGGGVGTQYF
TGTGCCTGGACTCGAGGCGGGGGGGTCGGTACGCAGTATTTT
>.|TRBD1|TRBV2|TRBJ1-2
CASRATGGGYTF
TGTGCCAGCAGGGCTACAGGGGGGGGATACACCTTC
>.|.|TRBV7-7|TRBJ2-1
CASSSGTYNEQFF
TGTGCCAGCAGCTCGGGAACCTACAATGAGCAGTTCTTC
>.|.|TRBV27|TRBJ1-6
CASSLSGYNSPLHF
TGTGCCAGCAGTTTATCAGGCTATAATTCACCCCTCCACTTT
>few|.|TRBV29-1|TRBJ1-5
CSVAQGRNQPQHF
TGCAGCGTAGCTCAGGGTCGGAATCAGCCCCAGCATTTT
>few|.|TRBV9|TRBJ1-6
CASSPRTSSSYNSPLHF
TGTGCCAGCAGCCCAAGGACCTCGAGCTCCTATAATTCACCCCTCCACTTT
>.|TRBD1|TRBV10-3|TRBJ1-6
CAISGQGYSPLHF
TGTGCCATCAGTGGACAGGGGTATTCACCCCTCCACTTT
>few|.|TRBV18|TRBJ2-3
CASSLSGVTTDTQYF
TGTGCCAGCTCACTGAGTGGAGTGACAACAGATACGCAGTATTTT
>.|.|TRBV21-1|TRBJ1-5
CASSKGTGDRGGPNQPQHF
TGTGCCAGCAGCAAAGGCACAGGGGACCGAGGGGGTCCCAATCAGCCCCAGCATTTT